This is a list of T cell receptor beta chains from one sample in a study of CDR3 diversity in severe acne. One entry per CDR3 protein, called by TCRdb with MiXCR from the PCR reads. The data show approximately 90,000 distinct CDR3 sequences, with roughly 49% seen just once and 11% held by the top ten. The sequenced sample consisted of blood. Receptors originate from a male donor with severe acne vulgaris. Both conserved end residues are part of each CDR3.

V gene: TRBV28; J gene: TRBJ2-7; CDR3 protein: CASSEVGGPYEQYF
V gene: TRBV7-3; J gene: TRBJ2-7; CDR3 protein: CASSPGVGVLEEQYF
V gene: TRBV20-1; J gene: TRBJ2-7; CDR3 protein: CSAKTWTSGEQYF
V gene: TRBV6-2/TRBV6-3; J gene: TRBJ2-1; CDR3 protein: CASSYLRATYNEQFF
V gene: TRBV10-3; J gene: TRBJ2-1; CDR3 protein: CAISGGAQGTNEQFF
V gene: TRBV5-1; J gene: TRBJ2-1; CDR3 protein: CASSLEQAARANEQFF
V gene: TRBV25-1; J gene: TRBJ1-2; CDR3 protein: CASSSDKEYGYTF
V gene: TRBV2; J gene: TRBJ1-1; CDR3 protein: CASSERGNTEAFF
V gene: TRBV25-1; J gene: TRBJ2-2; CDR3 protein: CASSEYGTGELFF
V gene: TRBV7-8; J gene: TRBJ2-5; CDR3 protein: CASSLGTLQETQYF
V gene: TRBV24-1; J gene: TRBJ2-7; CDR3 protein: CATSAGGSREQYF
V gene: TRBV19; J gene: TRBJ2-4; CDR3 protein: CASSIRKVGAKNIQYF
V gene: TRBV20-1; J gene: TRBJ2-1; CDR3 protein: CSAPQSGRGFF
V gene: TRBV29-1; J gene: TRBJ2-5; CDR3 protein: CSVAGEETQYF
V gene: TRBV10-3; J gene: TRBJ2-2; CDR3 protein: CAISDPWNRGTGELFF
V gene: TRBV20-1; J gene: TRBJ2-7; CDR3 protein: CSAPLPSGRAVYEQYF
V gene: TRBV12-3/TRBV12-4; J gene: TRBJ2-3; CDR3 protein: CASSPGTSESTDTQYF
V gene: TRBV19; J gene: TRBJ2-7; CDR3 protein: CASSGLAGAPYEQYF
V gene: TRBV6-2/TRBV6-3; J gene: TRBJ2-2; CDR3 protein: CASSWTGFGGELFF
V gene: TRBV25-1; J gene: TRBJ1-6; CDR3 protein: CASSQDRTSPLHF
V gene: TRBV2; J gene: TRBJ1-1; CDR3 protein: CASRRDMNTEAFF
V gene: TRBV29-1; J gene: TRBJ1-2; CDR3 protein: CSVQAMSYGYTF
V gene: TRBV11-2; J gene: TRBJ2-7; CDR3 protein: CASSHPTGYEQYF
V gene: TRBV2; J gene: TRBJ2-1; CDR3 protein: CASSELGLAGYEQFF
V gene: TRBV7-9; J gene: TRBJ2-7; CDR3 protein: CASSPTQGSYGYEQYF
V gene: TRBV6-5; J gene: TRBJ1-2; CDR3 protein: CPQTVQVGRYGYTF
V gene: TRBV24-1; J gene: TRBJ1-2; CDR3 protein: CATSEDPRYGYTF
V gene: TRBV10-2; J gene: TRBJ2-7; CDR3 protein: CASSVTASSYEQYF
V gene: TRBV25-1; J gene: TRBJ2-7; CDR3 protein: CASTQTGGYGQYF
V gene: TRBV15; J gene: TRBJ1-5; CDR3 protein: CATSRPPGDNQPQHF
V gene: TRBV28; J gene: TRBJ2-2; CDR3 protein: CASTGVNTGELFF